One T cell receptor (beta chain) is described in this entry. The antigen remains unidentified. This record belongs to a study of cytotoxic CD8 clonotypes in ibrutinib-treated CLL. Study-level information: IGHV unmutated 17 to 18; relapsed/refractory some ten; treatment-naive about 15. Study-wide points: The public clonotypes identified were infrequent and showed contraction or stability on treatment. At progression, clonality fell back toward baseline after rising at ibrutinib response.

The J segment lost 4 bases and the V segment lost 3 bases, leaving 9 bases of the junction unmatched. CDR3 length: 16 residues. The germline gives CDR1 SGHNT, CDR2 YYREEE (reference sequence). Deep sequencing aimed at 1 in 200,000 to 1 in 1 million T cells' resolution. Measured with immunoSEQ multiplex PCR; TCRdb has only the in-frame clones, and not every one. The sample lists about 25,000 clones, roughly two thirds occurring once. The receptor was derived from a human donor with chronic lymphocytic leukemia. This sample comprised PBMCs, obtained at disease progression, from a patient treated with ibrutinib. The rearrangement uses TRBV5-4 and TRBJ2-7; TRBD1 agrees at 11 bases. This CDR3 reads CASSSYGTGGRYEQYF. The CDR3 coding sequence is TGTGCCAGCAGCTCCTACGGGACAGGGGGGAGGTACGAGCAGTACTTC.